These 30 T cell receptor beta chains were sequenced from one sample in a study of T-cell reconstitution after alpha-beta-depleted transplantation in children. Library preparation (for TCRbeta) was performed with unique molecular identifiers. Via MiXCR, TCRdb re-called the PCR reads, giving one row per CDR3 protein. In the table there are about 240,000 distinct CDR3 sequences, 12% of which are singletons. This specimen was PBMCs from the stem cell graft donor, taken from the stem cell graft. The receptors were sampled from a human donor who donated a stem cell graft to a child with acute lymphoblastic leukemia.

The table lists this clonotype with many counts. The V gene is TRBV6-1, the J gene TRBJ2-1, with D possibly being TRBD1 or TRBD2 (5 bases each). Germline CDR1 and CDR2: MNHNS and SASEGT. The CDR3 has 14 residues. V was trimmed by 8 bases and J by 8 bases, leaving 19 bases between them. This chain's CDR3 is CASVWGTLADEQFF. The CDR3, as DNA: TGTGCCAGCGTGTGGGGGACGCTGGCGGATGAGCAGTTCTTC.

As to this clonotype: This sequence may be a read error, since a much larger clone differs from it by one base. This chain links TRBV5-1 with TRBJ1-2; D possibly corresponds to TRBD1 (5 bases). CDR3 length equals 14 residues. From germline, CDR1 is SGHRS and CDR2 YFSETQ. DNA for the CDR3: TGCGCCAGCAGCTTTGAGGGGTCGAACTATGGCCACACCTTC. Its translation is CASSFEGSNYGHTF.

This clonotype was picked up many times. The rearrangement uses TRBV6-2 or TRBV6-3 and TRBJ2-2; D unclear. Trimming removed 2 bases at V and 6 bases at J, with 7 bases between. The CDR3 is 13 residues long. CDR1 and CDR2 (germline): MNHEY, SVGEGT. CDR3 in DNA: TGTGCCAGCAGTTACCTAACGTCCGGGGAGCTGTTTTTT. Its protein is CASSYLTSGELFF.

Ten or more counts support this clonotype. The J gene is TRBJ1-2, the V gene TRBV6-1; TRBD1 aligns across 7 bases. The CDR3 is 15 amino acids. V lost 4 bases, J lost 4 bases, and 9 bases stayed unmatched. Germline CDR1 is MNHNS and CDR2 is SASEGT. The CDR3 reads CASSVEGGKSYGYTF. DNA of the CDR3: TGTGCCAGCAGTGTGGAAGGGGGCAAGAGCTATGGCTACACCTTC.

This clonotype was seen ten or more times. This rearrangement joins TRBV5-1 to TRBJ1-2; 9 bases align to TRBD1. The CDR3 has 14 amino acids. The V and J ends lost 4 bases and 8 bases, in that order; junction bases with no gene match: 9. Germline CDR1 is SGHRS and CDR2 is YFSETQ. The CDR3 nucleotides are TGCGCCAGCAGCCTTCCGACAGGGGGAGAGGGCTACACCTTC. It yields the protein CASSLPTGGEGYTF. Full variable domain (outside the CDR3, taken from reference TRBV5-1 and TRBJ1-2): KAGVTQTPRYLIKTRGQQVTLSCSPISGHRSVSWYQQTPGQGLQFLFEYFSETQRNKGNFPGRFSGRQFSNSRSEMNVSTLELGDSALYLCASSLPTGGEGYTFGSGTRLTVV.

The chain has TRBV6-1 and TRBJ1-2; 7 positions match TRBD1. The CDR3 covers 13 residues. Trimming took 4 bases from V and 9 from J; bases not matched to a gene: 8. Looked up from germline, CDR1 is MNHNS and CDR2 is SASEGT. CDR3 coding DNA: TGTGCCAGCAGTGGACAGGGTGGGAGAAGCTACACCTTC. Translated, it gives CASSGQGGRSYTF.

This clonotype was observed a handful of times. This chain joins TRBV20-1 and TRBJ2-1; the match to TRBD1 covers 8 bases. The germline V gene has CDR1 DFQATT and CDR2 SNEGSKA (reference sequence). This CDR3 has 15 residues. V shed 3 bases and J 2 bases; nucleotides not matched to a gene: 6. The CDR3 region is CSASQGQVTYNEQFF. Here the CDR3 DNA reads TGCAGTGCTAGCCAGGGACAGGTGACCTACAATGAGCAGTTCTTC.

This clonotype was picked up many times. The chain carries TRBV30 and TRBJ1-4; D is unresolved. V gave up 3 bases and J gave up 9 bases, with 11 bases separating them. CDR3 length: 12 residues. CDR1 is GTSNPN, CDR2 SVGIG, per germline (reference sequence). Here the CDR3 reads CAWSPGLQKLFF. In DNA form, the CDR3 reads TGTGCCTGGAGCCCCGGACTTCAAAAACTGTTTTTT.

This clonotype was recorded many times. This sequence joins TRBV5-1 and TRBJ1-5; D is unclear. Trimming stripped 4 bases from V and 4 bases from J, with 9 bases between. Germline V gene sequence: CDR1 SGHRS, CDR2 YFSETQ. The CDR3 is made up of 13 amino acids. The CDR3 DNA follows: TGCGCCAGCAGCCCGGCCGGGAATCAGCCCCAGCATTTT. Its protein product is CASSPAGNQPQHF.

This clonotype has a count of ten or more. This chain uses TRBV7-2 with TRBJ2-7; 7 bases agree with TRBD1. The V and J ends lost 6 bases and 0 bases, in that order; junction bases with no gene match: 8. CDR1 is SGHTA, CDR2 FQGNSA, per germline. This CDR3 contains 15 residues. CDR3 in DNA: TGTGCCAGCAGTTTACAGGGGATACTCTCCTACGAGCAGTACTTC. It yields the protein CASSLQGILSYEQYF.

This clonotype was seen repeatedly, ten times or more. V and J are TRBV9 and TRBJ1-2; no clear D. Trimming took off 0 bases at V and 4 bases at J, with 7 bases between the two ends. This CDR3 is 13 amino acids long. Germline lookup yields CDR1 SGDLS and CDR2 YYNGEE. CDR3 residues: CASSVDGGYGYTF. The CDR3 coding sequence is TGTGCCAGCAGCGTAGACGGCGGCTATGGCTACACCTTC.

This clonotype has a count of ten or more. This chain links TRBV20-1 with TRBJ2-5, with D hard to call. Trimming cost V 4 bases and J 6 bases, with 18 bases left between them. The CDR3 sequence is 14 residues long. In germline, CDR1 is DFQATT, CDR2 SNEGSKA (reference sequence). For the CDR3, the DNA is TGCAGTGCTAACCGTCCCCAGGTATTGCAGACCCAGTACTTC. As protein: CSANRPQVLQTQYF.

This clonotype was counted at least ten times. V gene TRBV5-1 combines with J gene TRBJ1-3; 9 nucleotides agree with TRBD1. The trim removed 5 bases at V and 5 bases at J, leaving 5 bases unmatched. Germline lookup yields CDR1 SGHRS and CDR2 YFSETQ. The CDR3 totals 14 residues. The CDR3 loop reads CASRYGQGRNTIYF. The CDR3, as DNA: TGCGCCAGCAGATATGGACAGGGGAGAAACACCATATATTTT.

This clonotype was observed many times. CDR3 DNA: TGCGCCAGCAGCTTGGAAGGTCAATCTGGGGCCAACGTCCTGACTTTC. Its protein is CASSLEGQSGANVLTF. The chain is built from TRBV5-1 and TRBJ2-6; D call uncertain. Germline V gene lookup returns CDR1 SGHRS and CDR2 YFSETQ. V lost 0 bases and J lost 1, with 8 bases in between. CDR3 length: 16 amino acids.

The table lists this clonotype with a few counts. This sequence joins TRBV18 and TRBJ1-1; the D is unclear. V dropped 2 bases and J dropped 1 base, with 2 bases sitting between them. The germline gives CDR1 KGHSH, CDR2 LQKENI. CDR3 length equals 12 residues. The chain's CDR3 is CASSPANTEAFF. CDR3 nucleotides: TGTGCCAGCTCACCAGCGAACACTGAAGCTTTCTTT.

In its sample, this clonotype was seen many times. The chain recombines TRBV10-3 with TRBJ2-7; TRBD2 aligns across 9 bases. Germline CDR1 ENHRY, CDR2 SYGVKD. J was trimmed by 5 bases and V by 4 bases; bases with no gene match: 9. There are 15 residues in the CDR3. For the CDR3, the DNA is TGTGCCATCAGTGTCCCTAGCGGGATAATAAACGAGCAGTACTTC. The encoded protein is CAISVPSGIINEQYF.

This clonotype showed up many times. This CDR3 is CATKGSRQETQYF. The CDR3 nucleotides read TGTGCCACGAAGGGGTCTAGGCAAGAGACCCAGTACTTC. The chain employs TRBV12-3 or TRBV12-4 and TRBJ2-5, with D perhaps matching TRBD1 (5 bases). V lost 10 bases to trimming and J lost 2 bases, with 14 bases between them. The CDR3 covers 13 residues.

This clonotype was recorded many times. The rearrangement joins TRBV15 to TRBJ2-7; D assignment may be TRBD1 or TRBD2 (6 bases each). Germline CDR1 reads LNHNV; CDR2 reads YYDKDF (reference sequence). The CDR3 consists of 14 residues. Between the trimmed V and J ends, which lost 5 bases and 2 bases, there was a span of 13 bases. Here the CDR3 DNA reads TGTGCCACCAGCCCCGGGGGCTTACCCTACGAGCAGTACTTC. Translating it yields CATSPGGLPYEQYF. Variable domain in full (rest from reference TRBV15 and TRBJ2-7): DAMVIQNPRYQVTQFGKPVTLSCSQTLNHNVMYWYQQKSSQAPKLLFHYYDKDFNNEADTPDNFQSRRPNTSFCFLDIRSPGLGDTAMYLCATSPGGLPYEQYFGPGTRLTVT.

Remarks on this clonotype: This may come from a read error, since a much larger clone is one base off. V usage is TRBV5-1 and J usage is TRBJ1-4; tentative D call: TRBD1 (5 bases). This CDR3 spans 14 amino acids. V lost 3 bases and J lost 11, with 17 bases in between. CDR1 and CDR2 (germline): SGHRS, YFSETQ. CDR3 in amino acids: CASSSEQAAEKLFF. DNA of the CDR3: TGCGCCAGCAGCTCCGAACAGGCGGCAGAGAAACTGTTTTTT.

With respect to this clonotype: It may be a read error: a sequence one base away is much more abundant. The chain couples TRBV29-1 to TRBJ2-7, with 8 nucleotides matching TRBD1. Germline V gene sequence: CDR1 SQVTM, CDR2 ANQGSEA. The CDR3 runs 13 residues. Here the CDR3 reads CSVEGQVSYDQYF. The CDR3 DNA sequence: TGCAGCGTCGAGGGACAGGTCTCCTACGACCAGTACTTC.

This clonotype was observed many times. The chain combines TRBV5-1 with TRBJ2-7; TRBD1 agrees at 8 bases. This CDR3 region has 15 residues. The V gene end was trimmed by 2 bases and the J gene end by 3 bases; junction bases not matched to a gene: 7. Looked up from germline, CDR1 is SGHRS and CDR2 is YFSETQ. CDR3 bases: TGCGCCAGCAGCTTAGGGCAGGGGGCTTTCTACGAGCAGTACTTC. As protein: CASSLGQGAFYEQYF.

Details on this clonotype: This may come from a read error, since a much larger clone is one base off. V usage is TRBV20-1 and J usage is TRBJ1-4; D ambiguous. The V and J ends lost 0 bases and 5 bases respectively, with 7 bases between them. Per the germline V gene, CDR1 is DFQATT and CDR2 is SNEGSKA (reference sequence). The CDR3 totals 13 residues. CDR3 bases: TGCAGTGCTAGAGAGAGGCAGAATGAAAAACTGTTTTTT. Its translation: CSARERQNEKLFF.

This clonotype has at least ten counts. This chain joins TRBV7-9 and TRBJ2-5; D could derive from TRBD1 or TRBD2 (5 bases each). The V gene's germline CDR1 is SEHNR and CDR2 FQNEAQ (reference sequence). The CDR3 runs to 17 residues. V was shortened by 5 bases and J by 5 bases, with 24 bases between the two germline ends. CDR3 amino acids: CASSRGPGRRPQETQYF. CDR3 nucleotide sequence: TGTGCCAGCAGCCGAGGGCCGGGACGGCGGCCTCAGGAGACCCAGTACTTC.

This clonotype appeared many times. The chain uses TRBV24-1 and TRBJ2-2, with D possibly TRBD1 on 6 matching bases. Trimming shortened V by 1 base and J by 3 bases, and 8 bases separated the two germline ends. Germline V CDR1 and CDR2: KGHDR, SFDVKD. The CDR3 has 15 amino acids. In nucleotides, the CDR3 is TGTGCCACCAGTGATTTAAAGGGGGACACCGGGGAGCTGTTTTTT. Protein: CATSDLKGDTGELFF.

This clonotype has at least ten counts. This chain connects TRBV12-3 or TRBV12-4 to TRBJ1-1, with a weak D call TRBD1 (5 bases). The V gene lost 3 bases and the J gene lost 1 base, with 9 bases spanning the gap. This CDR3 has 14 amino acids. CDR3 residues: CASSFITGNTEAFF. CDR3 DNA sequence: TGTGCCAGCAGTTTTATCACAGGGAACACTGAAGCTTTCTTT.

In this sample, this clonotype turned up many times. V usage is TRBV7-6 and J usage is TRBJ2-7; 10 nucleotides agree with TRBD1. This CDR3 has 17 amino acids. The germline CDR1 and CDR2 sequences are SGHVS and FNYEAQ. J gave up 6 bases and V 3 bases, and 14 bases lay outside the gene matches. The CDR3 here is CASSFRDRGRHTGEQYF. The CDR3 DNA follows: TGTGCCAGCAGCTTCCGGGACAGGGGTCGGCATACAGGCGAGCAGTACTTC.

The chain links TRBV28 to TRBJ2-7; D uncertain. The V gene lost 8 bases and the J gene lost 0 bases, with 11 bases spanning the gap. This CDR3 contains 13 residues. Germline V lookup: CDR1 MDHEN, CDR2 SYDVKM. This CDR3 reads CASQDLRSYEQYF. The DNA for the CDR3 is TGTGCCAGCCAAGACTTACGCTCCTACGAGCAGTACTTC.

This clonotype was found a few times. This chain connects TRBV12-3 or TRBV12-4 to TRBJ2-1; D ambiguous. V was trimmed by 5 bases and J by 2 bases, leaving 16 bases between them. The CDR3 has 16 amino acids. CDR3 region: CASSPGIVAAYNEQFF. The CDR3 DNA reads as TGTGCCAGCAGTCCCGGCATAGTCGCGGCCTACAATGAGCAGTTCTTC.

The table lists this clonotype with many counts. V is TRBV12-3 or TRBV12-4 and J is TRBJ2-3; tentatively, D is TRBD2 (5 bases). The CDR3 extends over 14 amino acids. Trimming removed 4 bases from V and 4 bases from J, with 12 bases in between. This CDR3 is CASSSLENPDTQYF. The CDR3 DNA is TGTGCCAGCAGTTCACTAGAGAACCCAGATACGCAGTATTTT.

This clonotype showed up many times. The chain uses TRBV5-1 and TRBJ2-3; 12 nucleotides agree with TRBD2. The germline gives CDR1 SGHRS, CDR2 YFSETQ. This CDR3 has 15 residues. V lost 5 bases to trimming and J lost 1 base; unmatched junction nucleotides: 2. CDR3 bases: TGCGCCAGCAGGGCTAGCGGGAGGGGCACAGATACGCAGTATTTT. This sequence encodes CASRASGRGTDTQYF.